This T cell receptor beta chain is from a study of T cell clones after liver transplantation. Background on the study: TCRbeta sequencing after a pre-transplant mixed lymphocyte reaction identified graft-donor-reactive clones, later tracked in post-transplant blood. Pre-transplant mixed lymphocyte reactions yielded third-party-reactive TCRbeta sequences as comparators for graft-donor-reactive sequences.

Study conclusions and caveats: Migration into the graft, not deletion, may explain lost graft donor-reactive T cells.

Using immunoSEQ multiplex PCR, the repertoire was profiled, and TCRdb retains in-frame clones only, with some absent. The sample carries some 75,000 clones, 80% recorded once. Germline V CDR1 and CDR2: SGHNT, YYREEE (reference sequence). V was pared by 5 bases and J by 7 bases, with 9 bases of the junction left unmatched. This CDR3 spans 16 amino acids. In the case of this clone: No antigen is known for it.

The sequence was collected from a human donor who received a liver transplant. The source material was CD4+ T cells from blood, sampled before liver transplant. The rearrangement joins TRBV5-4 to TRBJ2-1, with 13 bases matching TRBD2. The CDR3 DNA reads TGTGCCAGCAGACTCCGGACTAGCGGGAGTCGGAATGAGCAGTTCTTC. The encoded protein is CASRLRTSGSRNEQFF. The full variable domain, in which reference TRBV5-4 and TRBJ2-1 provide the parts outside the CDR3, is ETGVTQSPTHLIKTRGQQVTLRCSSQSGHNTVSWYQQALGQGPQFIFQYYREEENGRGNFPPRFSGLQFPNYSSELNVNALELDDSALYLCASRLRTSGSRNEQFFGPGTRLTVL.